This record concerns one T cell receptor (beta chain) sequence. No antigen is known for it. The PCR made use of 60 Vbeta and 13 Jbeta primers. Libraries were prepared by immunoSEQ multiplex PCR; TCRdb keeps only in-frame clonotypes and omits some of them. The sample consists of 100,000 or so clones, about 78% of them appearing once. This sample was taken from a study of cytomegalovirus exposure and HLA in healthy donors. Notes on the study in general: Specificity of a few CMV-associated chains for CMV antigens was verified in vitro. TCR beta sequences reportedly predicted most subjects' HLA-A and HLA-B alleles accurately. A cluster of highly shared sequence variants was likely a sequencing artifact. A later analysis associated 16,000 or so TCR beta sequences with HLA alleles at a 0.05 false discovery rate.

J gave up 5 bases and V 6 bases, and 9 bases lay outside the gene matches. Germline V gives CDR1 SGHDN, CDR2 FVKESK. CDR3 length: 15 residues. The sequence was obtained from a man under 40 in good health and CMV-seronegative. Sequences were obtained from PBMCs. This chain links TRBV14 with TRBJ2-2; 7 nucleotides align to TRBD1. The CDR3 DNA reads TGTGCCAGCAGTCGACAGGGATTGTTTACCGGGGAGCTGTTTTTT. It encodes CASSRQGLFTGELFF.